The 2 T cell receptor beta chains in this list originate from one sample, sequenced in a study of vaccination effects on CD4 cells after COVID-19. These receptors' antigens are unknown. Under the ViraFEST assay, PBMC were stimulated with viral peptide pools so that antigen-specific CD4+ T cells expanded. Sequencing was performed afterwards. Culture lasted roughly 9 days before CD4+ T cell isolation. Nucleocapsid antibodies stayed negative before and after vaccination, showing no earlier SARS-CoV-2 infection. The protocol was immunoSEQ multiplex PCR, while the TCRdb copy is restricted to in-frame clones and leaves out a portion. The sample holds 74,000 or so clones, under 90% seen once. The sample in question was CD4+ T cells from PBMCs cultured with SARS-CoV-2 spike peptides, obtained before COVID-19 vaccination. These receptors were obtained from a human donor who received a COVID-19 vaccine.

This chain uses TRBV5-1 with TRBJ1-1; D gene ambiguous. The germline V gene has CDR1 SGHRS and CDR2 YFSETQ. V shed 4 bases and J shed 5 bases, with 18 bases lying between them. There are 15 residues in the CDR3. CDR3 sequence reads: CASSPGRVGGTEAFF. The CDR3 DNA follows: TGCGCCAGCAGCCCTGGGCGGGTGGGAGGGACTGAAGCTTTCTTT.

The chain carries TRBV5-1 and TRBJ1-1; no reliable D call. V was pared by 2 bases and J by 1 base, with 9 bases between. The length of the CDR3 is 14 residues. Looked up from germline, CDR1 is SGHRS and CDR2 is YFSETQ. CDR3 sequence: CASSFSHQNTEAFF. The CDR3 DNA sequence: TGCGCCAGCAGCTTCTCACACCAGAACACTGAAGCTTTCTTT.